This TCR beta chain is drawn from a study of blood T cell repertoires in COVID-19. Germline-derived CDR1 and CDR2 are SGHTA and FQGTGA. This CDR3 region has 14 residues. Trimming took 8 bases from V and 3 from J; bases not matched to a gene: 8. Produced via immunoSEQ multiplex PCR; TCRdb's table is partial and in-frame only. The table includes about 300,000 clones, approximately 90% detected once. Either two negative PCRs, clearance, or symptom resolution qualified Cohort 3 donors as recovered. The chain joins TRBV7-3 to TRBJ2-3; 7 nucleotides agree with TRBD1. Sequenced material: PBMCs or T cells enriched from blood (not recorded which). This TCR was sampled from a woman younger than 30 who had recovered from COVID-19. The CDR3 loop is CASARQGVTDTQYF. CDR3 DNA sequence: TGTGCCAGCGCAAGGCAGGGGGTGACAGATACGCAGTATTTT.